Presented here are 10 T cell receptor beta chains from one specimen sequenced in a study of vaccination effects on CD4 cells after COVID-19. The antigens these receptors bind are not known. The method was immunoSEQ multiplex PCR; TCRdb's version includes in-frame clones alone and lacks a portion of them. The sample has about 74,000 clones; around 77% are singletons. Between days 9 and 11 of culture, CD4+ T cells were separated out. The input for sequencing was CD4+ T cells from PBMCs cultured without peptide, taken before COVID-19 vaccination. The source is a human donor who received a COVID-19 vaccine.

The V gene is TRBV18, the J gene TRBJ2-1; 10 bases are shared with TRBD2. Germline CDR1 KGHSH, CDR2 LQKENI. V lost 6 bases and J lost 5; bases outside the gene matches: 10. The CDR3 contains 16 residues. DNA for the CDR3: TGTGCCAGCTCCAAACCGAGCGGGGGGGGAAACAATGAGCAGTTCTTC. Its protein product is CASSKPSGGGNNEQFF.

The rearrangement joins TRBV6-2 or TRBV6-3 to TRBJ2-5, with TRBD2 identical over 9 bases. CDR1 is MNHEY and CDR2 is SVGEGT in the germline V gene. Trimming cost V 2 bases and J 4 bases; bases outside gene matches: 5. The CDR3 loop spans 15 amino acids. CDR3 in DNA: TGTGCCAGCAGTTACCTGGCTAGCGGGATAGAGACCCAGTACTTC. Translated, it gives CASSYLASGIETQYF.

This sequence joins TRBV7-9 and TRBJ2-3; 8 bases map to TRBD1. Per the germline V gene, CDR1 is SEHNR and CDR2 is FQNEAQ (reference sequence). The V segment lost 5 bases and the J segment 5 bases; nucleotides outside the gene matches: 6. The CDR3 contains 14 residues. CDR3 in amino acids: CASSQDRGGDTQYF. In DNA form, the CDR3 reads TGTGCCAGCAGCCAAGACAGGGGTGGAGATACGCAGTATTTT.

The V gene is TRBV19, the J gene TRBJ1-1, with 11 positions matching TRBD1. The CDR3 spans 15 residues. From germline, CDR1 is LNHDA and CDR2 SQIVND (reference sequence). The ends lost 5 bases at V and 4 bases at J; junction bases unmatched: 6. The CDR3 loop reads CASSPGDRGSTEAFF. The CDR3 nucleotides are TGTGCCAGTAGTCCGGGGGACAGGGGGTCCACTGAAGCTTTCTTT.

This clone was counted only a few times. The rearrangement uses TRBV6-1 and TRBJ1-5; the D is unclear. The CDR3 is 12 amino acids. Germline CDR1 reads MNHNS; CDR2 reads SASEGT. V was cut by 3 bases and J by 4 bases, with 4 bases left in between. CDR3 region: CASSDTNQPQHF. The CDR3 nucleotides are TGTGCCAGCAGTGACACAAATCAGCCCCAGCATTTT.

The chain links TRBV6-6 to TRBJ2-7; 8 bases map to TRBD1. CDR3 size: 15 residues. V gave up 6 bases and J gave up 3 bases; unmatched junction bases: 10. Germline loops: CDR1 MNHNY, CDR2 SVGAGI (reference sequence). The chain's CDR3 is CASSPPGGLSYEQYV. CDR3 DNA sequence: TGTGCCAGCAGCCCCCCAGGGGGCCTCAGCTACGAGCAGTACGTC.

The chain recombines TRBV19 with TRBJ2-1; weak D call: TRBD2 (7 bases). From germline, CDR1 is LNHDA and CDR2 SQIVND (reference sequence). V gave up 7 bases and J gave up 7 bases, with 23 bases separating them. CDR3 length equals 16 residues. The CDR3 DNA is TGTGCCAGTACCTACTCCCCGGGGGGCCAGATAAATGAGCAGTTCTTC. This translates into CASTYSPGGQINEQFF.

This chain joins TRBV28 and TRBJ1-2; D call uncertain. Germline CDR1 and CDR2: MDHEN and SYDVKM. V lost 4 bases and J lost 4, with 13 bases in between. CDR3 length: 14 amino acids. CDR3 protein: CASSSRGPVYGYTF. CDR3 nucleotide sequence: TGTGCCAGCAGTTCCCGTGGTCCCGTCTATGGCTACACCTTC.

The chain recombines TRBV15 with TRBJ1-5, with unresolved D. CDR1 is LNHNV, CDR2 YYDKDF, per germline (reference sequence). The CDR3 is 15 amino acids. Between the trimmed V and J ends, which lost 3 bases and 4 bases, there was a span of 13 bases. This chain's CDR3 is CATSRTLGSNQPQHF. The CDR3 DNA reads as TGTGCCACCAGCAGGACCCTGGGCTCAAATCAGCCCCAGCATTTT.

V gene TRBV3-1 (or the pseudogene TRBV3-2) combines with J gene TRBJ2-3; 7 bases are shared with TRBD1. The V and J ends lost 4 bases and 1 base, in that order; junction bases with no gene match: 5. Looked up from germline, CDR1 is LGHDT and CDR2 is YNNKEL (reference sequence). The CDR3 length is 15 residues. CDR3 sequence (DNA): TGTGCCAGCAGCCGTCTCACAGGGGGCACAGATACGCAGTATTTT. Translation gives CASSRLTGGTDTQYF.